The entry that follows covers one TCR beta chain sequence. No antigen is known for it. This sample was taken from a study of T cell repertoires in cytomegalovirus infection. Study-level background: Indicated by public TCR beta signatures were CMV infection and matching HLA type.

TCRdb fed the reads into MiXCR, producing one record per CDR3 protein. The table has about 400,000 distinct CDR3 sequences, 15% to 20% seen once. Notes on the study in general: HLA-C-restricted CMV clonotypes gave the most frequent clonotype in two of eight donors.

The clonotype comes from a human donor in good health (CMV status not recorded). Some clones in this sample may be carry-over from other donors' samples. What was sequenced was PBMCs.

The CDR3 nucleotides read TGCAGTGCTAGGGAAGGGACAGCGATTTATGGCTACACCTTC. It specifies CSAREGTAIYGYTF. The V gene is TRBV20-1, the J gene TRBJ1-2; 7 positions match TRBD1. The length of the CDR3 is 14 residues. The germline V gene encodes CDR1 DFQATT and CDR2 SNEGSKA (reference sequence). V was pared by 3 bases and J by 5 bases, with 9 bases of the junction left unmatched.